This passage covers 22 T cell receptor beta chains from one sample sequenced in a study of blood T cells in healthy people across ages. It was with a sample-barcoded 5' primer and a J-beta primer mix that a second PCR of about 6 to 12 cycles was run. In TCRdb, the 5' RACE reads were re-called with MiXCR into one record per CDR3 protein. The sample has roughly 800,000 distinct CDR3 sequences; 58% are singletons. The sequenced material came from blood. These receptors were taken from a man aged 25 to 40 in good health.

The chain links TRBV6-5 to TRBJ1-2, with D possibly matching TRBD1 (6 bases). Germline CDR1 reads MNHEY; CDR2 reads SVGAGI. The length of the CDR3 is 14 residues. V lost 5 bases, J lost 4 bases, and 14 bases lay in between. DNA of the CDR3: TGTGCCAGCAGTGGCGAACAGGGCTCCTATGGCTACACCTTC. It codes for CASSGEQGSYGYTF.

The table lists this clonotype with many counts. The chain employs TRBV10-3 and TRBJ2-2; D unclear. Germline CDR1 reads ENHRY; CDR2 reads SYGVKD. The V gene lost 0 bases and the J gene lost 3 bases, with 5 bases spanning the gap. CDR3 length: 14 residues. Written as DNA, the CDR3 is TGTGCCATCAGTGAGTCGGCAGACACCGGGGAGCTGTTTTTT. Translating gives CAISESADTGELFF.

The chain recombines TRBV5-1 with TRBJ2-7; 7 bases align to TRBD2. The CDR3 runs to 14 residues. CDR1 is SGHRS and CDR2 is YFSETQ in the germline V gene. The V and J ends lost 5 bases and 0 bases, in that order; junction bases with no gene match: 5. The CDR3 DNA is TGCGCCAGCAGGGGCCAGCGGGACTCCTACGAGCAGTACTTC. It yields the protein CASRGQRDSYEQYF.

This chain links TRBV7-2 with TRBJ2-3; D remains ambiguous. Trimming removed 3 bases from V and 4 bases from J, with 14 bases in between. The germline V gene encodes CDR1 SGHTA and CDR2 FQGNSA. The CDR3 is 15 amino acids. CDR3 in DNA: TGTGCCAGCAGCTTGGCTCCTCAGATGTCAGATACGCAGTATTTT. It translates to CASSLAPQMSDTQYF.

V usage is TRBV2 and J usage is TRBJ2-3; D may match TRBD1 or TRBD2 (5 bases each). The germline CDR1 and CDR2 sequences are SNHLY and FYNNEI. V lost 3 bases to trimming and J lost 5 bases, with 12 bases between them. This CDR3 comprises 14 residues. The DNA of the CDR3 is TGTGCCAGCAGTGATTTGGGGGTCGGAGATACGCAGTATTTT. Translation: CASSDLGVGDTQYF.

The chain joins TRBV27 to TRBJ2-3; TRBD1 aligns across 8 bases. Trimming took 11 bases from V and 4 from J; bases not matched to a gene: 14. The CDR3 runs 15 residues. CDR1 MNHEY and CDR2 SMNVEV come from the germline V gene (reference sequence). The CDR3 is CACPPGQAWPDTQYF. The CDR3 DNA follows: TGTGCCTGTCCCCCGGGACAGGCTTGGCCAGATACGCAGTATTTT.

CDR3 coding DNA: TGTGCCAGCAGTGCACCTTACTCCTACGAGCAGTACTTC. It encodes CASSAPYSYEQYF. The rearrangement links TRBV28 to TRBJ2-7; no reliable D call. Germline V CDR1 and CDR2: MDHEN, SYDVKM. Trimming left V 5 bases short and J 0 bases short, with 8 bases between. The CDR3 is 13 amino acids.

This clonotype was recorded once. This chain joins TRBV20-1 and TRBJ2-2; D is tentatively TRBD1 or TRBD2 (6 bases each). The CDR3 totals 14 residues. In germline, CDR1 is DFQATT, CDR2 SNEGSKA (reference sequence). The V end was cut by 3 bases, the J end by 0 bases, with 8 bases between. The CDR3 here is CSASRGANTGELFF. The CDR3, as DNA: TGCAGTGCTAGTAGGGGGGCGAACACCGGGGAGCTGTTTTTT.

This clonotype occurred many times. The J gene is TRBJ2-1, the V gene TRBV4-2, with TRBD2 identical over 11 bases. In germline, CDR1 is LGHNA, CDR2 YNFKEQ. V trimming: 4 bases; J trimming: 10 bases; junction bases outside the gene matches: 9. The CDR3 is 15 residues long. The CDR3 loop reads CASSPGTSGTYEQFF. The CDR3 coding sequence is TGTGCCAGCAGCCCCGGGACTAGCGGTACCTACGAGCAGTTCTTC.

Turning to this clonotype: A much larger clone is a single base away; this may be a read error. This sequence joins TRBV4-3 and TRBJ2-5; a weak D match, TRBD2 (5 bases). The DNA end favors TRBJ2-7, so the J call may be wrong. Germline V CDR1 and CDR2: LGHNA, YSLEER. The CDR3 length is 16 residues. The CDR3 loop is CASSRELAGGVYEQYF. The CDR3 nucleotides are TGCGCCAGCAGCCGAGAACTCGCGGGTGGAGTCTACGAGCAGTACTTC.

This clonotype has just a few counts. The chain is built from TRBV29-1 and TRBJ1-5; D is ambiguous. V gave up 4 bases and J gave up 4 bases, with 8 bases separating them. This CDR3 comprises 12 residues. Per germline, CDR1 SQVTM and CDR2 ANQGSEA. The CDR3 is CSVGWQNQPQHF. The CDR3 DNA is TGCAGCGTTGGATGGCAGAATCAGCCCCAGCATTTT. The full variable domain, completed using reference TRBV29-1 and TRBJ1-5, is SAVISQKPSRDICQRGTSLTIQCQVDSQVTMMFWYRQQPGQSLTLIATANQGSEATYESGFVIDKFPISRPNLTFSTLTVSNMSPEDSSIYLCSVGWQNQPQHFGDGTRLSIL.

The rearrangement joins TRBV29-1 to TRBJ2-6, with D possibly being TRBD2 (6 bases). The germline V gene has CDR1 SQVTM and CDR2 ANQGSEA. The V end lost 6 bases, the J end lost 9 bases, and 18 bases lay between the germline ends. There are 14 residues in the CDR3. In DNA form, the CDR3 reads TGCAGCGTCCTCGGGTGGGGGGAGTTCAACGTCCTGACTTTC. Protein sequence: CSVLGWGEFNVLTF.

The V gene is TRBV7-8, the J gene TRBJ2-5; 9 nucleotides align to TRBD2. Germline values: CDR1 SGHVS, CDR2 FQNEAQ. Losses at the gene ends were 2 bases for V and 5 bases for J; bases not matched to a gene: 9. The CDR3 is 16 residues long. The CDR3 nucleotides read TGTGCCAGCAGCTTACTTAGCGGGAGCCTCAGGGAGACCCAGTACTTC. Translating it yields CASSLLSGSLRETQYF.

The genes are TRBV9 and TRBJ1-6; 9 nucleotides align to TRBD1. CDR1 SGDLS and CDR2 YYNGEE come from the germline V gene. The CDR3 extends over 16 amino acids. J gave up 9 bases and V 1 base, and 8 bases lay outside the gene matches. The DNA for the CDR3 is TGTGCCAGCAGCGTAACCGGGACAGGGCACGGTTCACCCCTCCACTTT. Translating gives CASSVTGTGHGSPLHF.

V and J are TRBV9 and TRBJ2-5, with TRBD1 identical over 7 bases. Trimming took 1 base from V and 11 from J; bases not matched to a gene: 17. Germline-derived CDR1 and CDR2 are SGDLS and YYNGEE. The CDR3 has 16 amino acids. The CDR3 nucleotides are TGTGCCAGCAGCGTATTAGGGATTACAGGGGAGAATGAGCAGTACTTC. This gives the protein CASSVLGITGENEQYF.

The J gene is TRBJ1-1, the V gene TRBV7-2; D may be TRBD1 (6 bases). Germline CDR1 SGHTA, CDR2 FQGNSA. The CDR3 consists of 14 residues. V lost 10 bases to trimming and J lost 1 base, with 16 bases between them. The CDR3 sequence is CATPGGPGNTEAFF. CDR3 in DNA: TGTGCCACCCCGGGGGGGCCGGGGAACACTGAAGCTTTCTTT. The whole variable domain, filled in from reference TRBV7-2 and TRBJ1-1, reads GAGVSQSPSNKVTEKGKDVELRCDPISGHTALYWYRQSLGQGLEFLIYFQGNSAPDKSGLPSDRFSAERTGGSVSTLTIQRTQQEDSAVYLCATPGGPGNTEAFFGQGTRLTVV.

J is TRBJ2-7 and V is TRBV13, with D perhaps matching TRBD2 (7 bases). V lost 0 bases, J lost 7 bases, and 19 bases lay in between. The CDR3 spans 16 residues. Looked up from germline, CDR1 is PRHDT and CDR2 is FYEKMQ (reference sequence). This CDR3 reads CASSLGRMGGRDEQYF. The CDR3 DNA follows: TGTGCCAGCAGCTTAGGCCGGATGGGGGGGCGGGATGAGCAGTACTTC.

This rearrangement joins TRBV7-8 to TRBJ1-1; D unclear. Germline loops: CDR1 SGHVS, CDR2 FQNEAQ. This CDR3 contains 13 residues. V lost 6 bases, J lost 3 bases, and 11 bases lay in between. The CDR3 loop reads CASRWEYYTEAFF. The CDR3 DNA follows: TGTGCCAGCAGGTGGGAGTACTACACTGAAGCTTTCTTT. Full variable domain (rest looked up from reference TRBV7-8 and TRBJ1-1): GAGVSQSPRYKVAKRGQDVALRCDPISGHVSLFWYQQALGQGPEFLTYFQNEAQLDKSGLPSDRFFAERPEGSVSTLKIQRTQQEDSAVYLCASRWEYYTEAFFGQGTRLTVV.

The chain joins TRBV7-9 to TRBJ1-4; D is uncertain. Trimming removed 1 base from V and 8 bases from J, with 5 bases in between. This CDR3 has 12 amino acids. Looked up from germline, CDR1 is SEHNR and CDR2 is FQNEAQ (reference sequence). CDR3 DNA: TGTGCCAGCAGCTTAGTAGACGAAAAACTGTTTTTT. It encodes CASSLVDEKLFF.

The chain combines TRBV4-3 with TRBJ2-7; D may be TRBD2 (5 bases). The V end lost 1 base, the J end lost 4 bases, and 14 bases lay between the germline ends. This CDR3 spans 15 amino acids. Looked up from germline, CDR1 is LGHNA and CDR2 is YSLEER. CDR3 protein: CASSQGPGNNYEQYF. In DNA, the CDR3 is TGCGCCAGCAGCCAAGGCCCGGGGAACAATTACGAGCAGTACTTC.

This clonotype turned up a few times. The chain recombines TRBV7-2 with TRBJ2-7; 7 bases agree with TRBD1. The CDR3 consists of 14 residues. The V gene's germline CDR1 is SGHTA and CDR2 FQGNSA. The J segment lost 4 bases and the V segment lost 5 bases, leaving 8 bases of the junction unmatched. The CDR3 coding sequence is TGTGCCAGCAGCCCGGATGGGACAGTGTACGAGCAGTACTTC. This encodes CASSPDGTVYEQYF.

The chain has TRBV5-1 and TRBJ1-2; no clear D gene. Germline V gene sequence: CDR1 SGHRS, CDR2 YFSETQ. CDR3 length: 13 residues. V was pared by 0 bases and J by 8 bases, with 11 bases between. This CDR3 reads CASSLGRNGGYTF. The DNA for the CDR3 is TGCGCCAGCAGCTTGGGACGAAACGGGGGCTACACCTTC.